These 10 T cell receptor beta chains share one sample of origin, sequenced in a study of long-term antiretroviral therapy in people with HIV. Researchers report immunoSEQ v3.0 was run at survey level. TCRdb keeps only in-frame clones here, not all; method: immunoSEQ multiplex PCR. There are 30,000 to 35,000 clones in the sample; approximately 85% occur only once, and approximately 3.8% lies in the top ten. The sample consisted of unsorted PBMCs, taken 0.8 years before starting antiretroviral therapy. These receptors came from a man between 18 and 35 years old with HIV.

The J gene is TRBJ2-2, the V gene TRBV6-5, with D hard to call. The germline V and J ends were trimmed by 8 bases and 7 bases, with 11 bases remaining between them. Germline lookup yields CDR1 MNHEY and CDR2 SVGAGI. There are 12 residues in the CDR3. CDR3 loop: CASREGVGELFF. The CDR3 DNA reads TGTGCCAGCCGCGAAGGAGTCGGGGAGCTGTTTTTT.

This chain joins TRBV30 and TRBJ1-1; D is undetermined. The CDR3 runs to 14 residues. Trimming removed 2 bases at V and 0 bases at J, with 10 bases between. Germline V gene lookup returns CDR1 GTSNPN and CDR2 SVGIG (reference sequence). The CDR3 loop reads CAWSQEIMNTEAFF. The CDR3 DNA reads TGTGCCTGGAGTCAGGAAATCATGAACACTGAAGCTTTCTTT.

This chain links TRBV15 with TRBJ1-3; no clear D gene. The CDR3 contains 12 residues. From germline, CDR1 is LNHNV and CDR2 YYDKDF (reference sequence). Trimming took 3 bases from V and 0 from J, leaving 0 bases between them. The CDR3 sequence: CATSSSGNTIYF. In nucleotides, the CDR3 is TGTGCCACCAGCAGCTCTGGAAACACCATATATTTT. Full variable domain (remainder filled in from reference TRBV15 and TRBJ1-3): DAMVIQNPRYQVTQFGKPVTLSCSQTLNHNVMYWYQQKSSQAPKLLFHYYDKDFNNEADTPDNFQSRRPNTSFCFLDIRSPGLGDTAMYLCATSSSGNTIYFGEGSWLTVV.

The gene calls are TRBV7-9 and TRBJ2-3; 7 positions agree with TRBD2. The germline gives CDR1 SEHNR, CDR2 FQNEAQ (reference sequence). The CDR3 runs 16 residues. V gave up 5 bases and J gave up 1 base; unmatched junction bases: 9. CDR3 sequence: CASSGFGAGGTDTQYF. The CDR3, as DNA: TGTGCCAGCAGCGGCTTTGGCGCGGGGGGCACAGATACGCAGTATTTT.

The chain couples TRBV2 to TRBJ2-3, with D unclear. CDR3 size: 10 residues. Deletions cut 6 bases from V and 10 bases from J, with 8 bases between. Germline V gene sequence: CDR1 SNHLY, CDR2 FYNNEI. The CDR3 nucleotides read TGTGCCAGCAGGGGCCCAGCGCAGTATTTT. Its translation: CASRGPAQYF. Full variable domain (missing parts from reference TRBV2 and TRBJ2-3): EPEVTQTPSHQVTQMGQEVILRCVPISNHLYFYWYRQILGQKVEFLVSFYNNEISEKSEIFDDQFSVERPDGSNFTLKIRSTKLEDSAMYFCASRGPAQYFGPGTRLTVL.

The V call is TRBV5-1, the J call TRBJ2-5; D is ambiguous. CDR1 is SGHRS and CDR2 is YFSETQ in the germline V gene. V was pared by 4 bases and J by 4 bases, with 14 bases between. The CDR3 contains 14 residues. This chain's CDR3 is CASSPGSGAETQYF. In DNA, the CDR3 is TGCGCCAGCAGCCCTGGTTCTGGTGCAGAGACCCAGTACTTC.

The V gene is TRBV9, the J gene TRBJ1-2, with D possibly TRBD1 on 5 matching bases. CDR3 size: 14 residues. CDR1 is SGDLS, CDR2 YYNGEE, per germline. V shed 1 base and J shed 3 bases, with 10 bases lying between them. The CDR3 DNA reads TGTGCCAGCAGCGTATCGGACAACTACTATGGCTACACCTTC. Translated: CASSVSDNYYGYTF.

The chain combines TRBV6-5 with TRBJ2-3, with 12 bases aligning to TRBD2. The length of the CDR3 is 16 residues. V lost 4 bases and J lost 3; bases outside the gene matches: 5. CDR1 is MNHEY and CDR2 is SVGAGI in the germline V gene. In nucleotides, the CDR3 is TGTGCCAGCAGTTTATCTAGCGGGGGGGCAACAGATACGCAGTATTTT. Translated: CASSLSSGGATDTQYF.

This sequence joins TRBV4-2 and TRBJ2-3; 8 nucleotides agree with TRBD2. CDR3 length: 15 residues. The germline CDR1 and CDR2 sequences are LGHNA and YNFKEQ. Trimming took 4 bases from V and 3 from J; bases not matched to a gene: 6. CDR3 sequence: CASSLEAGATDTQYF. CDR3 nucleotides: TGTGCCAGCAGCCTTGAAGCGGGGGCGACAGATACGCAGTATTTT.

This clone has a single count. The chain recombines TRBV29-1 with TRBJ2-7, with D uncertain. CDR1 is SQVTM and CDR2 is ANQGSEA in the germline V gene. CDR3 length equals 11 residues. Trimming stripped 7 bases from V and 4 bases from J, with 11 bases between. CDR3: CSAEDRYEQYF. CDR3 DNA sequence: TGCAGCGCCGAGGATAGATACGAGCAGTACTTC.